Listed below are T cell receptor beta chains from one sample, sequenced in a study of technical replicates of blood from a handful of donors. Sequencing used immunoSEQ multiplex PCR; TCRdb keeps in-frame clones, though not all of them. Of roughly 80,000 clones in the sample, 89% are singletons; the top ten hold 0.41%. Sequencing was carried out using T cells isolated from PBMCs. Every receptor here comes from a human donor in good health. The CDR3 runs from the conserved cysteine through the conserved F or W. A D gene is named only where the DNA matches it firmly. Clone size is stated in some rows and not others, as once, few, many or a class when expanded.

TRBJ2-3,NA,TRBV5-1,NA,CASAKGSGTDTQYF,TGCGCCAGCGCTAAGGGTAGCGGCACAGATACGCAGTATTTT
TRBJ2-4,TRBD1,TRBV27,NA,CASAQQGKEEYF,TGTGCCAGCGCACAACAGGGGAAGGAAGAGTACTTC
TRBJ2-1,NA,TRBV7-2,NA,CASSLAWRVSSYNEQFF,TGTGCCAGCAGCTTAGCCTGGCGGGTGAGCTCCTACAATGAGCAGTTCTTC
TRBJ2-7,NA,TRBV11-2,once,CASSLFLEQYF,TGTGCCAGCAGCTTATTTCTCGAGCAGTACTTC
TRBJ2-4,TRBD2,TRBV6-1,once,CASRKAGGQNIQYF,TGTGCCAGCAGGAAAGCGGGAGGACAAAACATTCAGTACTTC
TRBJ2-3,NA,TRBV5-6,NA,CASSLISGWSTDTQYF,TGTGCCAGCAGCTTGATATCAGGATGGAGCACAGATACGCAGTATTTT
TRBJ2-3,NA,TRBV7-8,NA,CASSLAILEGFADTQYF,TGTGCCAGCAGCTTAGCGATTCTGGAGGGATTTGCCGATACGCAGTATTTT
TRBJ2-1,TRBD2,TRBV7-3,NA,CASSPTSGTYNEQFF,TGTGCCAGCAGTCCGACTAGCGGGACCTACAATGAGCAGTTCTTC
TRBJ2-5,TRBD1,TRBV5-4,NA,CASRLDRGHQETQYF,TGTGCCAGCAGATTGGACAGGGGACATCAAGAGACCCAGTACTTC
TRBJ2-1,TRBD2,TRBV29-1,once,CSVLLAEYNEQFF,TGCAGCGTTCTACTAGCGGAGTACAATGAGCAGTTCTTC
TRBJ1-1,NA,TRBV4-2,NA,CASSINLNTEAFF,TGTGCCAGCAGCATTAATTTAAACACTGAAGCTTTCTTT
TRBJ2-7,NA,TRBV7-8,NA,CASSPGGGRGYYEQYF,TGTGCCAGCAGCCCAGGGGGCGGGAGGGGTTACTACGAGCAGTACTTC
TRBJ2-1,TRBD2,TRBV2,NA,CASSVPQTSGDPYNEQFF,TGTGCCAGCAGTGTTCCCCAAACTAGCGGGGACCCCTACAATGAGCAGTTCTTC
TRBJ2-2,TRBD2,TRBV6-1,NA,CASSEKLAGAGELFF,TGTGCCAGCAGTGAAAAACTAGCGGGAGCCGGGGAGCTGTTTTTT
TRBJ2-1,NA,TRBV6-6,once,CASSYRDTYNEQFF,TGTGCCAGCAGTTACCGGGACACCTACAATGAGCAGTTCTTC
TRBJ2-1,TRBD2,TRBV7-2,NA,CASSWTSGSRDEQFF,TGTGCCAGCAGTTGGACTAGCGGGAGTAGGGATGAGCAGTTCTTC
TRBJ2-1,NA,TRBV5-6,NA,CASSLWAGLNEQFF,TGTGCCAGCAGCTTATGGGCGGGACTCAATGAGCAGTTCTTC
TRBJ2-3,NA,TRBV1,NA,CTSSPTSTDTQYF,TGCACCAGCAGCCCTACTAGCACTGATACGCAGTATTTT
TRBJ1-4,NA,TRBV5-8,NA,CASSLENSKLFF,TGTGCCAGCAGCTTGGAGAACTCGAAACTGTTTTTT
TRBJ2-1,TRBD2,TRBV7-9,NA,CASSLSSGERGRNEQFF,TGTGCCAGCAGCTTATCTTCCGGCGAGCGGGGGCGCAATGAGCAGTTCTTC
TRBJ1-5,NA,TRBV7-8,NA,CASSLLGQNHQPQHF,TGTGCCAGCAGCCTATTAGGACAGAACCATCAGCCCCAGCATTTT
TRBJ2-4,TRBD1,TRBV9,once,CASSVATGGIAKNIQYF,TGTGCCAGCAGCGTAGCCACAGGGGGAATAGCCAAAAACATTCAGTACTTC
TRBJ2-7,TRBD2,TRBV11-2,NA,CASSSQASGRIGEQYF,TGTGCCAGCAGCTCCCAAGCTAGCGGGAGAATCGGCGAGCAGTACTTC
TRBJ2-7,NA,TRBV29-1,NA,CSVAPDRSYEQYF,TGCAGCGTAGCCCCCGACAGAAGCTACGAGCAGTACTTC
TRBJ1-2,NA,TRBV19,NA,CASSIHRESGYTF,TGTGCCAGTAGTATCCACAGGGAGAGCGGCTACACCTTC